The rows below give T cell receptor beta chains drawn from one sample of a study of cytomegalovirus exposure and HLA in healthy donors. Sequencing was performed with immunoSEQ multiplex PCR; in TCRdb, only in-frame clones are kept and a portion is missing. The sample lists some 250,000 clones; approximately 86% were seen once. Specimen: PBMCs. The receptors originated from a woman in her twenties or thirties in good health and CMV-seropositive. The CDR3 runs from the conserved cysteine through the conserved F or W. Each record gives: clone size, V gene, CDR3 protein. The size entry is marked missing in some rows and otherwise reads once, few, many or a size class.

once	TRBV4-1	CASSQGGGNYYEQYF
-	TRBV7-3	CASSLTLAGNTGELFF
-	TRBV2	CASGADLREQYF
-	TRBV7-7	CASSPLLVAGGNEQFF
-	TRBV27	CASSARGGGVYEQYF
many	TRBV19	CASSSGLAGGNIQYF
-	TRBV19	CASSIVAQGGRETQYF
-	TRBV11-2	CASSPQGESQPQHF
-	TRBV10-3	CAISDGQTVPSSYEQYF
-	TRBV27	CASTTWGQAGYTF
-	TRBV7-6	CASSSNRGKQETQYF
-	TRBV5-1	CASSPGPGPGTNEKLFF
-	TRBV27	CASSPSSGSRTYEQYF
-	TRBV19	CASSGTSPGELFF
-	TRBV7-9	CASSLGENEQFF
-	TRBV5-1	CASSNQGGYEQYF
once	TRBV5-1	CASKTGTSVSEQYF
-	TRBV5-1	CASSLVRDMNTEAFF
-	TRBV19	CATTDRGGEQYF
few	TRBV7-9	CASSFGQGTGSGYTF
-	TRBV27	CASSLATSTDTQYF
-	TRBV30	CAWSVPGRGGKEKLFF
-	TRBV9	CASSVESGRVNEQFF
-	TRBV5-1	CASSLPMGLGDTQYF
once	TRBV28	CASRTGGISYEQYF
-	TRBV15	CATSRGDRDDGLVVTQYF